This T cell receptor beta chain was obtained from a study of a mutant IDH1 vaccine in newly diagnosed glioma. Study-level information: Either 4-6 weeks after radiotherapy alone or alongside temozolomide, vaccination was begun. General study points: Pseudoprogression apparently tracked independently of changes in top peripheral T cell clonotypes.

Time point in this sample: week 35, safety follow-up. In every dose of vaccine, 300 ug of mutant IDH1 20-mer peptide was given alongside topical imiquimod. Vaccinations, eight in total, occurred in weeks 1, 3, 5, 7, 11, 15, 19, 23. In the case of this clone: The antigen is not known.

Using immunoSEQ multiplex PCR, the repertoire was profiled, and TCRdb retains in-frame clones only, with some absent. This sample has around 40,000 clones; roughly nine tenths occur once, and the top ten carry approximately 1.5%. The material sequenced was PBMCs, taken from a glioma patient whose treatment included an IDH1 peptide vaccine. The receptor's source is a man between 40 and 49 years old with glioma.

In DNA form, the CDR3 reads TGCGCCAGCAGCCAAGATTACCTAGCGGGAAGGACAGATACGCAGTATTTT. Protein: CASSQDYLAGRTDTQYF. The chain is built from TRBV4-3 and TRBJ2-3; 9 bases match TRBD2. CDR3 length: 17 amino acids. Germline trimming cut 0 bases from V and 3 bases from J; bases unmatched to any gene: 7. Germline CDR1 reads LGHNA; CDR2 reads YSLEER.